A selection of T cell receptor beta chains follows, all from one sample in a study of cytomegalovirus exposure and HLA in healthy donors. The repertoire was sequenced with immunoSEQ multiplex PCR; TCRdb's copy has only in-frame clones and lacks some. Counted here are 150,000 to 200,000 clones, around four fifths occurring once; the ten biggest clones make up 9% to 10%. Sequenced input: PBMCs. These receptors originate from a young man in good health and CMV-seropositive. Both conserved end residues are part of each CDR3. The order of the fields is V gene, clone size, J gene, CDR3 length, D gene, CDR3 DNA, CDR3 protein. A D gene is named only where the DNA matches it firmly. Size tells how often a clone was seen (once, few, many) or the class of an expanded clone, and some rows leave it out.

TRBV11-3	NA	TRBJ2-5	13	TRBD2	TGTGCCAGCAGCGCCGGGGGGGAAGAGACCCAGTACTTC	CASSAGGEETQYF
TRBV7-7	few	TRBJ2-1	15	TRBD1	TGTGCTAGCAGCTTAGAAACAGGGGGGCACAATGAGCAGTTCTTC	CASSLETGGHNEQFF
TRBV5-6	NA	TRBJ2-5	14	TRBD1	TGTGCCAGCAGCCCGGACAGGCCAGGGGGGACCCAGTACTTC	CASSPDRPGGTQYF
TRBV27	NA	TRBJ2-2	15	TRBD2	TGTGCCAGCAGTTCTTGGCTAGCGGTTACCGGGGAGCTGTTTTTT	CASSSWLAVTGELFF
TRBV7-9	NA	TRBJ2-5	17	TRBD2	TGTGCCAGCAGACGCAGCTTTCGGCTAGCGGCCCAAGAGACCCAGTACTTC	CASRRSFRLAAQETQYF
TRBV7-9	NA	TRBJ1-5	12	NA	TGTGCCAGCAGTCTAGGATATCAGCCCCAGCATTTT	CASSLGYQPQHF
TRBV14	NA	TRBJ2-6	13	NA	TGTGCCAGCAGCCGGGGGGAGGCCAACGTCCTGACTTTC	CASSRGEANVLTF
TRBV18	few	TRBJ2-5	16	NA	TGTGCCAGCTCACCAAGCCAGACCCGACTACAAGAGACCCAGTACTTC	CASSPSQTRLQETQYF
TRBV4-1	NA	TRBJ2-7	15	NA	TGCGCCAGCAGCCAAGTCATCCAGGGAAATAAGGAACAGTACTTC	CASSQVIQGNKEQYF
TRBV25-1	few	TRBJ2-7	12	TRBD2	TGTGCCAGCAGTGATCTAGCGGACGAGCAGTACTTC	CASSDLADEQYF
TRBV30	NA	TRBJ1-1	16	NA	TGTGCCTGGAGTTTCAAACAGTCCCGACTGAACACTGAAGCTTTCTTT	CAWSFKQSRLNTEAFF
TRBV28	NA	TRBJ1-4	17	NA	TGTGCCAGCAGTTCAAGGGGATGGTTGCTTGGGCGGGAAAAACTGTTTTTT	CASSSRGWLLGREKLFF
TRBV7-8	NA	TRBJ2-7	13	TRBD1	TGTGCCAGCAGCTTAGCTGGGACAGGGAAATTGGACTTC	CASSLAGTGKLDF
TRBV28	NA	TRBJ1-2	16	NA	TGTGCCAGCAGTCTCGCAGGGGTTCAGCGGAACTATGGCTACACCTTC	CASSLAGVQRNYGYTF
TRBV7-2	once	TRBJ2-4	18	TRBD2	TGTGCCAGCAGCTTATGGCGGGAGTATTTACGTGGTGGGAACATTCAGTACTTC	CASSLWREYLRGGNIQYF
TRBV7-9	NA	TRBJ2-2	18	TRBD1	TGTGCCAGCAGCTCGACAATCCGGGACAGGGGTAACACCGGGGAGCTGTTTTTT	CASSSTIRDRGNTGELFF